The source of this T cell receptor beta chain is a study of blood T cell repertoires in COVID-19. Turning to the study itself: Spain, Italy and the United States supplied samples that represented acute and convalescent COVID-19. Sample material is recorded as cDNA or gDNA derived from T cells, B-cell-depleted T cells, or PBMCs.

In the authors' methods: Amplification of reference gene primers was used by the study to estimate nucleated cell counts. TCRdb's copy holds only in-frame clones and misses some; the assay was immunoSEQ multiplex PCR. The V and J calls and clone size were taken over from that table, and D and trimming were inferred from the DNA. The sample consists of about 320,000 clones, 89% of them appearing once. The sample taken for sequencing was peripheral blood. This TCR was sampled from a man in his late teens or twenties who had recovered from COVID-19.

CDR3 in DNA: TGCGCCAGCAGCTTGGACGGCAGGGGGAACACTGAAGCTTTCTTT. Residues: CASSLDGRGNTEAFF. V usage is TRBV5-1 and J usage is TRBJ1-1; the D gene is possibly TRBD1 (6 bases). Germline values: CDR1 SGHRS, CDR2 YFSETQ. This CDR3 has 15 amino acids. The V gene lost 0 bases and the J gene lost 1 base, with 10 bases spanning the gap. Full variable domain (outside the CDR3, taken from reference TRBV5-1 and TRBJ1-1): KAGVTQTPRYLIKTRGQQVTLSCSPISGHRSVSWYQQTPGQGLQFLFEYFSETQRNKGNFPGRFSGRQFSNSRSEMNVSTLELGDSALYLCASSLDGRGNTEAFFGQGTRLTVV.